This TCR beta chain stems from a study of follicular helper T cells after annual influenza vaccination. The method was immunoSEQ multiplex PCR; TCRdb's version includes in-frame clones alone and lacks a portion of them. This table holds about 9,200 clones, 65% to 85% found once. Between the trimmed V and J ends, which lost 1 base and 6 bases, there was a span of 8 bases. The CDR3 is 13 amino acids. Germline assignment: CDR1 MGHRA and CDR2 YSYEKL. Time point described: 2015-2016 season, pre-vaccination. The material was CXCR5+ CD38- circulating T follicular helper cells from blood, obtained on the day of influenza vaccination. Subset here: circulating Tfh, non-naive CD4+CXCR5+PD-1+ (ICOS+CD38+ or ICOS-CD38-). The chain carries TRBV4-1 and TRBJ2-3; no definite D call. The clonotype comes from an adult who received the influenza vaccine. The DNA of the CDR3 is TGCGCCAGCAGCCAAGTTGGAGTGGATACGCAGTATTTT. It is translated as CASSQVGVDTQYF.